This T cell receptor beta chain emerged from a study of CD8 T cells in Susac syndrome. Details on this clonotype: Its specificity is not known.

With random hexamers, about 0.45 to 1 ug RNA was reverse transcribed. TCRdb called the immunoSEQ multiplex PCR reads again in MiXCR, with one record for every CDR3 protein. The sample records a few hundred thousand distinct CDR3 sequences, approximately 89% being singletons. Study-level results: Acknowledgment was made by the study that its TCR sequencing and HLA analysis involved a relatively small number of individuals.

CDR3 length equals 14 residues. The germline CDR1 and CDR2 sequences are SGHRS and YFSETQ. Trimming removed 3 bases from V and 3 bases from J; junction bases left unmatched: 2. This chain joins TRBV5-1 and TRBJ2-7; 11 nucleotides line up with TRBD2. The sample was CD8+ T cells from PBMCs. The source is a human donor with multiple sclerosis. CDR3 in amino acids: CASSWTSGFYEQYF. For the CDR3, the DNA is TGCGCCAGCAGCTGGACTAGCGGGTTCTACGAGCAGTACTTC.